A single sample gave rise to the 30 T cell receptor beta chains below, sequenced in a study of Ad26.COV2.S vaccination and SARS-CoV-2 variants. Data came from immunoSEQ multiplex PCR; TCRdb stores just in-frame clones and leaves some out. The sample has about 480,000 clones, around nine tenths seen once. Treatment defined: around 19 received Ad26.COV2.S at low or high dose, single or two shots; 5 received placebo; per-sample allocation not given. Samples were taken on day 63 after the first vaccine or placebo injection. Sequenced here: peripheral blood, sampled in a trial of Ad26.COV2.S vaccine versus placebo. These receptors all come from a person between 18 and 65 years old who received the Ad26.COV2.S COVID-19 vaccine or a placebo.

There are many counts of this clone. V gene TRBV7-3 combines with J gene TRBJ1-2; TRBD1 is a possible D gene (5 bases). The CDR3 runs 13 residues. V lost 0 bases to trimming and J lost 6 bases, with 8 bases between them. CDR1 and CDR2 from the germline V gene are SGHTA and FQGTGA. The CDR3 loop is CASSLTQGNGYTF. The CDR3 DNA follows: TGTGCCAGCAGCTTAACCCAGGGAAATGGCTACACCTTC.

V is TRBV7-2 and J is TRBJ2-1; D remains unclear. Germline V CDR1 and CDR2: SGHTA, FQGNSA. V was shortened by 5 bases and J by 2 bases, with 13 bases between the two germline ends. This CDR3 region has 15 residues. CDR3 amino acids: CASSPSAPAYNEQFF. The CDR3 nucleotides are TGTGCCAGCAGCCCCTCAGCGCCCGCCTACAATGAGCAGTTCTTC.

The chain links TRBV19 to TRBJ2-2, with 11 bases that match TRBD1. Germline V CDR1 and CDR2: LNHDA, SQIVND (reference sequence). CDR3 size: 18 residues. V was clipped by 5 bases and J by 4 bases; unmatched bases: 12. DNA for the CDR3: TGTGCCAGTAGTCTACGGACAGGGGGCCTTTTGGGCACCGGGGAGCTGTTTTTT. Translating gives CASSLRTGGLLGTGELFF.

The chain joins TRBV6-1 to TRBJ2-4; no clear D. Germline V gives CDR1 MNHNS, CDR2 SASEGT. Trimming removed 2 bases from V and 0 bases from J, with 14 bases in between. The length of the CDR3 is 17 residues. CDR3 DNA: TGTGCCAGCAGTGAAAGTTCCTTCTCTATAGCCAAAAACATTCAGTACTTC. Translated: CASSESSFSIAKNIQYF.

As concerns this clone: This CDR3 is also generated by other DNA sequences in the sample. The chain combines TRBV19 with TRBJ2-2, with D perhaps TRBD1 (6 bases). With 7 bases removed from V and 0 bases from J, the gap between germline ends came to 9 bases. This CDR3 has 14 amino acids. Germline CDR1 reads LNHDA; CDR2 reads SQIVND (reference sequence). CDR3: CASKRTANTGELFF. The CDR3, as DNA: TGTGCCAGTAAACGGACAGCGAACACCGGGGAGCTGTTTTTT.

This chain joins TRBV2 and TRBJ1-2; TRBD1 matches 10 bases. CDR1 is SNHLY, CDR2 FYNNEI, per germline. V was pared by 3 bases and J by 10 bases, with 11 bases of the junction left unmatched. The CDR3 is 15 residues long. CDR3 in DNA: TGTGCCAGCAGTGAGACACCGGGACAGGGGATGTACTACACCTTC. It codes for CASSETPGQGMYYTF.

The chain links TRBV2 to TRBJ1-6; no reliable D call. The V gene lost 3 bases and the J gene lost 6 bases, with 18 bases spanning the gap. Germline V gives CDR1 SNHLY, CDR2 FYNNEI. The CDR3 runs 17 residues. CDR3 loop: CASSEVATTIFNSPLHF. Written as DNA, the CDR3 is TGTGCCAGCAGTGAGGTCGCCACAACGATTTTTAATTCACCCCTCCACTTT.

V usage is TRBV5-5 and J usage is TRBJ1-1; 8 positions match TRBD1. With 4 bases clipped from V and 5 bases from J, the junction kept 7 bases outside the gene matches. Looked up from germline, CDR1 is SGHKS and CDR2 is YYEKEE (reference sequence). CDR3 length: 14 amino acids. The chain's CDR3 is CASSPEDRVTEAFF. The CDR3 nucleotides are TGTGCCAGCAGCCCCGAGGACAGGGTGACTGAAGCTTTCTTT.

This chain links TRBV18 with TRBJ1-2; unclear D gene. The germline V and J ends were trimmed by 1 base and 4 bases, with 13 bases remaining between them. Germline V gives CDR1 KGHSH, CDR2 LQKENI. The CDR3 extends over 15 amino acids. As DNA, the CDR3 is TGTGCCAGCTCACCACTTTCCCAACAGTTCTATGGCTACACCTTC. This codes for CASSPLSQQFYGYTF.

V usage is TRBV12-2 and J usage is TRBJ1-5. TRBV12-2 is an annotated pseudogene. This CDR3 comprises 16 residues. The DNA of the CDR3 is TGTGCAAGTCGCCAGGCGGGGTCGGGGAGCAATCAGCCCCAGCATTTT. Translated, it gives CASRQAGSGSNQPQHF.

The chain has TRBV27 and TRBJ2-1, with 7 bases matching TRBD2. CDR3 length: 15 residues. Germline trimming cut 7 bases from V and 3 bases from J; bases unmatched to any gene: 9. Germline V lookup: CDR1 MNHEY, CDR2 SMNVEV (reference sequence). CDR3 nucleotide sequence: TGTGCCAGCACCCGTAGAGGGGAGGGCTACAATGAGCAGTTCTTC. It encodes CASTRRGEGYNEQFF.

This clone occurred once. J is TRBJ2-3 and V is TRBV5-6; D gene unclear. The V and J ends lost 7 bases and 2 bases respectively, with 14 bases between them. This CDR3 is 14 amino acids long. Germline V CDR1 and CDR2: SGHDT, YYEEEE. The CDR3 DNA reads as TGTGCCAGCGGTCTCGGAGCGTACACAGATACGCAGTATTTT. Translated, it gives CASGLGAYTDTQYF.

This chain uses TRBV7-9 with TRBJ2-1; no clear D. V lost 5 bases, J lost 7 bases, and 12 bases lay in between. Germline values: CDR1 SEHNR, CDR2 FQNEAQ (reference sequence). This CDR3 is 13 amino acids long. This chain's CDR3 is CASSGLNDNEQFF. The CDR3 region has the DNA TGTGCCAGCAGCGGCCTTAATGATAATGAGCAGTTCTTC.

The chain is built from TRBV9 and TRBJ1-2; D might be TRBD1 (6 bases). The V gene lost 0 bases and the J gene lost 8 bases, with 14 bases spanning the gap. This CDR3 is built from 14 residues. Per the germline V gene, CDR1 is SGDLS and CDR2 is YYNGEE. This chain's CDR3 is CASSVAQGWAGYTF. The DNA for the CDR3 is TGTGCCAGCAGCGTAGCTCAGGGGTGGGCAGGCTACACCTTC.

The CDR3: CASHLKTGGFQGDTQYF. As DNA, the CDR3 is TGTGCCAGCCACTTAAAGACAGGGGGCTTTCAGGGAGATACGCAGTATTTT. The chain employs TRBV21-1 and TRBJ2-3; the listed D gene, TRBD1, was not tested against the DNA. TRBV21-1 is deemed a pseudogene. This CDR3 comprises 17 residues.

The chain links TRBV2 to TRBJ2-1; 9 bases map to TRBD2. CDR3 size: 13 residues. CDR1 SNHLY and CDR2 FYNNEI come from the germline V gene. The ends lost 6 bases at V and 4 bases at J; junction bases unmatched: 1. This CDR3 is CASRTSGYNEQFF. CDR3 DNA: TGTGCCAGCAGGACTAGCGGTTACAATGAGCAGTTCTTC.

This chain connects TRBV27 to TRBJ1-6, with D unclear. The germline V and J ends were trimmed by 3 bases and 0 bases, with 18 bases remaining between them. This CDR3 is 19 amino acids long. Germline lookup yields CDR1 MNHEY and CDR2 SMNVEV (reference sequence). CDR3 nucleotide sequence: TGTGCCAGCAGTTTCAGTATCCGGTCCTCGAGCTCCTATAATTCACCCCTCCACTTT. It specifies CASSFSIRSSSSYNSPLHF.

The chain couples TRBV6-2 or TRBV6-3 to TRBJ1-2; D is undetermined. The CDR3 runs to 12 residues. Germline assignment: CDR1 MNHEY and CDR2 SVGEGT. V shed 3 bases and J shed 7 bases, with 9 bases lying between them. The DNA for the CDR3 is TGTGCCAGCAGTTATACGGGAGCTGGCTACACCTTC. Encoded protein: CASSYTGAGYTF.

In DNA form, the CDR3 reads TGTGCCAGTACTCGAGGGACAGGGGATGAAAAACTGTTTTTT. Its protein is CASTRGTGDEKLFF. The V and J genes are TRBV19 and TRBJ1-4, with 10 bases aligning to TRBD1. The CDR3 length is 14 residues. V shed 7 bases, J shed 6 bases, and the junction held 5 bases outside the gene matches. Germline V gene sequence: CDR1 LNHDA, CDR2 SQIVND (reference sequence).

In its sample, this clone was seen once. In DNA, the CDR3 is TGTGCCTGGAGTGTCCTGGGGGCTCGGGGAAACACCATATATTTT. Translated: CAWSVLGARGNTIYF. The chain recombines TRBV30 with TRBJ1-3; the D gene is possibly TRBD1 (6 bases). The V gene lost 0 bases and the J gene lost 4 bases, with 13 bases spanning the gap. The CDR3 runs 15 residues. Germline V gene sequence: CDR1 GTSNPN, CDR2 SVGIG (reference sequence). The full variable domain, with the rest looked up from reference TRBV30 and TRBJ1-3, is SQTIHQWPATLVQPVGSPLSLECTVEGTSNPNLYWYRQAAGRGLQLLFYSVGIGQISSEVPQNLSASRPQDRQFILSSKKLLLSDSGFYLCAWSVLGARGNTIYFGEGSWLTVV.

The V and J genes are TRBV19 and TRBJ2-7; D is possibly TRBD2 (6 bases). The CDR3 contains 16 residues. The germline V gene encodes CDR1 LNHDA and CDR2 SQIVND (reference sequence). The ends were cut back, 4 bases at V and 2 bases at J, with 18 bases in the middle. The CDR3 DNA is TGTGCCAGTAGTAATAGTCGGCTAGCGAAGCCCTACGAGCAGTACTTC. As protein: CASSNSRLAKPYEQYF.

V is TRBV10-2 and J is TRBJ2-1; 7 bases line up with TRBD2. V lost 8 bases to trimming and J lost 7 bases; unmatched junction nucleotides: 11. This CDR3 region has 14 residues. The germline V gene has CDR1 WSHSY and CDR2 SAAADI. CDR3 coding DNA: TGCGCCAGCTTGAACCGGGACTACTCAAATGAGCAGTTCTTC. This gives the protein CASLNRDYSNEQFF.

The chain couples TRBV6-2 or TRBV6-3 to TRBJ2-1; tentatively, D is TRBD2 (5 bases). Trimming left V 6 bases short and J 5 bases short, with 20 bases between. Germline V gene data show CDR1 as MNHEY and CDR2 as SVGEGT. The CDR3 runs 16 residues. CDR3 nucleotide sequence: TGTGCCAGCAGCCCCAATGGATTACTAGTCCACAATGAGCAGTTCTTC. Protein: CASSPNGLLVHNEQFF.

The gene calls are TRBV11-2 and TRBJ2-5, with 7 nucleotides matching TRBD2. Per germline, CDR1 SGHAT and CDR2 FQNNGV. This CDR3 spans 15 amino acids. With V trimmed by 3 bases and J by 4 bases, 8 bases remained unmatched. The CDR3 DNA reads TGTGCCAGCAGCTTTTCGACTAGCTCGGGAGAGACCCAGTACTTC. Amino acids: CASSFSTSSGETQYF.

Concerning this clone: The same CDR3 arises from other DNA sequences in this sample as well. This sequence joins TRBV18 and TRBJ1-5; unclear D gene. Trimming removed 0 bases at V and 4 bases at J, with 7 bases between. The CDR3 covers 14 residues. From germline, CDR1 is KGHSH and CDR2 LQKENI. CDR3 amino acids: CASSPPGPNQPQHF. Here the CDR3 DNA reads TGTGCCAGCTCACCACCAGGTCCGAATCAGCCCCAGCATTTT.

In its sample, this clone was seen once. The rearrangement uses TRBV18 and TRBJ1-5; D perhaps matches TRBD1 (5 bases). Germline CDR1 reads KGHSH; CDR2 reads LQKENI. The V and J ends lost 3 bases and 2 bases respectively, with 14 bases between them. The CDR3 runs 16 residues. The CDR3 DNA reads TGTGCCAGCTCACCGGGCAGGGTTGATGGCAATCAGCCCCAGCATTTT. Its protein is CASSPGRVDGNQPQHF. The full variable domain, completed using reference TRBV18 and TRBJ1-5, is NAGVMQNPRHLVRRRGQEARLRCSPMKGHSHVYWYRQLPEEGLKFMVYLQKENIIDESGMPKERFSAEFPKEGPSILRIQQVVRGDSAAYFCASSPGRVDGNQPQHFGDGTRLSIL.

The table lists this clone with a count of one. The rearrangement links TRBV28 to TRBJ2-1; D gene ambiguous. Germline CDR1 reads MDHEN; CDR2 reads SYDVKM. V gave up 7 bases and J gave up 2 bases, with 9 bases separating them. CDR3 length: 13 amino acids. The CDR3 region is CASTVQAYNEQFF. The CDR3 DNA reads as TGTGCCAGCACAGTTCAGGCCTACAATGAGCAGTTCTTC.

In DNA form, the CDR3 reads TGTGCCAGCCAACCACAGGGACCCTACACTGAAGCTTTCTTT. This encodes CASQPQGPYTEAFF. V gene TRBV19 combines with J gene TRBJ1-1; tentative D call: TRBD1 (6 bases). The germline V gene has CDR1 LNHDA and CDR2 SQIVND (reference sequence). Trimming stripped 9 bases from V and 3 bases from J, with 17 bases between. The CDR3 is 14 residues long. Full variable domain (outside the CDR3, taken from reference TRBV19 and TRBJ1-1): DGGITQSPKYLFRKEGQNVTLSCEQNLNHDAMYWYRQDPGQGLRLIYYSQIVNDFQKGDIAEGYSVSREKKESFPLTVTSAQKNPTAFYLCASQPQGPYTEAFFGQGTRLTVV.

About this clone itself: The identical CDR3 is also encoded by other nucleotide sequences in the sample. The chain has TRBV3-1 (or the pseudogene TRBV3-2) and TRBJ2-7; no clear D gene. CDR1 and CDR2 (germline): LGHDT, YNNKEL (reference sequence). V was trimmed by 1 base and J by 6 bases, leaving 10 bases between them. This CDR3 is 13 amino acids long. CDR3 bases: TGTGCCAGCAGCCAAGGTGGTGTTGGCGAGCAGTACTTC. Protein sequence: CASSQGGVGEQYF.

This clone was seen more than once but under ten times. CDR3 bases: TGCGCCAGCAGCGAGACTAGGACCGGGGAGCTGTTTTTT. The encoded protein is CASSETRTGELFF. This chain uses TRBV5-1 with TRBJ2-2; a possible D gene is TRBD2 (6 bases). CDR1 SGHRS and CDR2 YFSETQ come from the germline V gene. The CDR3 is 13 amino acids. V shed 4 bases and J shed 5 bases, with 9 bases lying between them.